This is a list of T cell receptor beta chains from one sample in a study of T and B cells in COVID-19 patients. MiXCR, run by TCRdb on the multiplex PCR reads, gives a single entry per CDR3 protein. The sample carries more than 13,000 distinct CDR3 sequences, under 35% recorded once. The sample taken for sequencing was blood. The receptors shown here come from a human donor who had recovered from COVID-19. CDR3s include the opening cysteine and the closing phenylalanine or tryptophan. The order of the fields is CDR3 protein, CDR3 DNA, V gene, D gene, J gene, clone size. D genes are given only for firm matches. The size entry is marked missing in some rows and otherwise reads once, few, many or a size class.

CATSLIGGSGQIYEQYF,TGTGCCACCAGTTTGATAGGGGGATCCGGACAGATCTACGAGCAGTACTTC,TRBV24-1,-,TRBJ2-7,-
CSVVVMGDAYEQYF,TGCAGCGTTGTTGTAATGGGGGACGCCTACGAGCAGTACTTC,TRBV29-1,-,TRBJ2-7,-
CSVGAGANVLTF,TGCAGCGTTGGGGCTGGGGCCAACGTCCTGACTTTC,TRBV29-1,-,TRBJ2-6,-
CSVLAGGEGTQYF,TGCAGCGTTCTCGCGGGAGGGGAGGGTACGCAGTATTTT,TRBV29-1,TRBD2,TRBJ2-3,-
CATSRGGLAVGGETQYF,TGTGCCACCAGCAGAGGGGGATTAGCGGTTGGGGGAGAGACCCAGTACTTC,TRBV15,-,TRBJ2-5,-
CASSLGGPYEQYF,TGTGCCAGCAGCTTGGGGGGTCCCTACGAGCAGTACTTC,TRBV5-6,-,TRBJ2-7,many
CSVEQGSNQPQHF,TGCAGCGTTGAGCAGGGTAGCAATCAGCCCCAGCATTTT,TRBV29-1,-,TRBJ1-5,many
CASSPNNEQFF,TGTGCCAGCTCCCCGAACAATGAGCAGTTCTTC,TRBV18,-,TRBJ2-1,medium-sized
CASSHPGGDTEAFF,TGTGCCAGCAGCCACCCTGGGGGGGATACTGAAGCTTTCTTT,TRBV6-2/TRBV6-3,-,TRBJ1-1,few
CASSPGGLAGSQETQYF,TGCGCCAGCAGCCCCGGGGGACTAGCGGGATCCCAAGAGACCCAGTACTTC,TRBV5-1,TRBD2,TRBJ2-5,-
CATSRDRDREIQPQHF,TGTGCCACCAGCAGAGATCGAGACAGGGAGATTCAGCCCCAGCATTTT,TRBV15,TRBD1,TRBJ1-5,-
CASSIEGTNTEAFF,TGTGCCAGTAGTATTGAAGGGACCAACACTGAAGCTTTCTTT,TRBV19,-,TRBJ1-1,few
CSVTRPPRNNEQFF,TGCAGCGTTACCAGACCACCTCGCAACAATGAGCAGTTCTTC,TRBV29-1,-,TRBJ2-1,medium-sized
CASRAASSGNTIYF,TGTGCCAGCAGAGCGGCGTCCTCTGGAAACACCATATATTTT,TRBV6-5,-,TRBJ1-3,-
CASSARDGPYEQYF,TGTGCCAGCAGTGCTCGTGACGGGCCATACGAGCAGTACTTC,TRBV6-4,-,TRBJ2-7,few
CASSRRPKRNEQFF,TGTGCCAGCAGCCGAAGACCTAAGAGGAATGAGCAGTTCTTC,TRBV5-6,-,TRBJ2-1,few
CASSFSRNEQYF,TGTGCCAGCAGTTTCTCGAGGAACGAGCAGTACTTC,TRBV11-1,-,TRBJ2-7,-
CASSLRAPDTQYF,TGCGCCAGCAGCTTGCGGGCTCCAGATACGCAGTATTTT,TRBV5-1,-,TRBJ2-3,-
CSVTRTGTGSYTF,TGCAGCGTTACTAGAACCGGGACAGGCAGCTACACCTTC,TRBV29-1,TRBD1,TRBJ1-2,many
CASSMGGVQETQYF,TGCGCCAGCAGTATGGGGGGGGTCCAAGAGACCCAGTACTTC,TRBV5-5,TRBD2,TRBJ2-5,few
CASSYSQITGELFF,TGTGCCAGCAGTTACTCCCAGATCACCGGGGAGCTGTTTTTT,TRBV6-5,-,TRBJ2-2,-
CASSLLASRNQPQHF,TGTGCCAGCAGTTTATTGGCATCCCGAAATCAGCCCCAGCATTTT,TRBV27,-,TRBJ1-5,few
CACNRGSNTEAFF,TGTGCCTGCAACAGGGGATCGAACACTGAAGCTTTCTTT,TRBV30,TRBD1,TRBJ1-1,-
CSVAHNTGELFF,TGCAGCGTCGCTCACAACACCGGGGAGCTGTTTTTT,TRBV29-1,-,TRBJ2-2,medium-sized
CATQDGSETGELFF,TGTGCCACTCAGGACGGGAGTGAAACCGGGGAGCTGTTTTTT,TRBV10-3,-,TRBJ2-2,-
CASSLEGGFRYSGNTIYF,TGTGCCAGCAGCTTGGAGGGGGGCTTTCGCTATTCTGGAAACACCATATATTTT,TRBV5-6,-,TRBJ1-3,-
CASSPDRGDQPQHF,TGTGCCAGCAGCCCAGACAGGGGGGATCAGCCCCAGCATTTT,TRBV7-2,TRBD1,TRBJ1-5,-
CASSYSTQGNTEAFF,TGTGCCAGCAGTTACTCGACACAGGGGAACACTGAAGCTTTCTTT,TRBV6-2/TRBV6-3,-,TRBJ1-1,-
CASSISGEGYNEQFF,TGTGCCAGTAGTATATCAGGGGAGGGCTACAATGAGCAGTTCTTC,TRBV19,-,TRBJ2-1,medium-sized
CASILAGGRETQYF,TGTGCCAGCATACTAGCGGGGGGTCGAGAGACCCAGTACTTC,TRBV12-3/TRBV12-4,TRBD2,TRBJ2-5,-
CSARDILTGELFF,TGCAGTGCTAGAGATATCCTAACCGGGGAGCTGTTTTTT,TRBV20-1,-,TRBJ2-2,few
CASSFGGQGRTGELFF,TGCGCCAGCAGCTTTGGGGGACAGGGGAGGACCGGGGAGCTGTTTTTT,TRBV5-1,TRBD1,TRBJ2-2,-
CASSYGGMGPYEQYF,TGTGCCAGCAGTTATGGTGGGATGGGGCCCTACGAGCAGTACTTC,TRBV27,-,TRBJ2-7,many
CASSLGRYGYTF,TGTGCCAGCAGCTTAGGCAGGTATGGCTACACCTTC,TRBV13,-,TRBJ1-2,-
CASSRLQAGTQYF,TGTGCCAGCAGCCGACTACAGGCGGGTACGCAGTATTTT,TRBV14,-,TRBJ2-3,few
CSVPNHLTDTQYF,TGCAGTGTTCCGAACCACCTCACAGATACGCAGTATTTT,TRBV20-1,-,TRBJ2-3,few
CASSSQTDARYGYTF,TGTGCCAGCAGTTCGCAGACAGACGCGCGTTATGGCTACACCTTC,TRBV27,-,TRBJ1-2,-
CASSREGTNYGYTF,TGTGCCAGCAGTCGTGAGGGGACTAACTATGGCTACACCTTC,TRBV27,-,TRBJ1-2,-
CASSPKASGRMMQLFF,TGTGCCAGCAGCCCGAAGGCTAGCGGGAGAATGATGCAGCTGTTTTTT,TRBV7-9,TRBD2,TRBJ2-2,-
CAISKGLAYEQYF,TGTGCCATCAGTAAAGGACTGGCCTACGAGCAGTACTTC,TRBV10-3,-,TRBJ2-7,many
CASSFQGTEQYF,TGTGCCAGCAGCTTTCAGGGGACCGAGCAGTACTTC,TRBV5-6,-,TRBJ2-7,many
CASSIVAGDGTQYF,TGTGCCAGTAGTATAGTTGCCGGAGACGGGACCCAGTACTTC,TRBV19,-,TRBJ2-5,medium-sized
CASSPPGQGNQPQHF,TGTGCCAGCAGTCCCCCGGGACAGGGCAATCAGCCCCAGCATTTT,TRBV6-5,TRBD1,TRBJ1-5,many
CASSYPSGAVSGNTIYF,TGTGCCAGCAGTTACCCGAGCGGAGCAGTATCTGGAAACACCATATATTTT,TRBV6-2/TRBV6-3,-,TRBJ1-3,-
CASSFGTGKGSGNTIYF,TGTGCCAGCAGCTTTGGGACAGGGAAGGGTTCTGGAAACACCATATATTTT,TRBV7-2,TRBD1,TRBJ1-3,-
CATSGTDYGYTF,TGTGCCACCAGCGGGACGGACTATGGCTACACCTTC,TRBV24-1,-,TRBJ1-2,few
CASSPREKDTEAFF,TGTGCCAGCTCACCCAGGGAAAAAGACACTGAAGCTTTCTTT,TRBV18,-,TRBJ1-1,-
CASSRAGNPYEQYF,TGTGCCAGCAGCCGAGCGGGAAACCCCTACGAGCAGTACTTC,TRBV5-4,TRBD2,TRBJ2-7,-
CASSPRDPWLAQYF,TGTGCCAGCTCACCTCGGGACCCCTGGTTGGCCCAGTACTTC,TRBV18,-,TRBJ2-5,-
CASSIEGQLSTDTQYF,TGTGCCAGTAGTATAGAGGGACAGCTTAGCACAGATACGCAGTATTTT,TRBV19,TRBD1,TRBJ2-3,-
CASSSLRDPKGNTEAFF,TGTGCCAGCAGTTCGCTCCGGGACCCGAAGGGGAACACTGAAGCTTTCTTT,TRBV6-5,-,TRBJ1-1,-
CASIGSGNTIYF,TGTGCCAGCATTGGCTCTGGAAACACCATATATTTT,TRBV6-5,-,TRBJ1-3,-
CASRTTIGQINTEAFF,TGTGCCAGCAGAACCACAATCGGACAGATTAACACTGAAGCTTTCTTT,TRBV6-2/TRBV6-3,-,TRBJ1-1,-
CASSLNSMREKSYNEQFF,TGTGCCAGCAGTTTAAACTCCATGCGGGAGAAATCCTACAATGAGCAGTTCTTC,TRBV27,TRBD2,TRBJ2-1,many
CASRLHDNRETNVLTF,TGTGCCAGCAGGCTTCATGACAACAGGGAAACCAACGTCCTGACTTTC,TRBV5-4,-,TRBJ2-6,-